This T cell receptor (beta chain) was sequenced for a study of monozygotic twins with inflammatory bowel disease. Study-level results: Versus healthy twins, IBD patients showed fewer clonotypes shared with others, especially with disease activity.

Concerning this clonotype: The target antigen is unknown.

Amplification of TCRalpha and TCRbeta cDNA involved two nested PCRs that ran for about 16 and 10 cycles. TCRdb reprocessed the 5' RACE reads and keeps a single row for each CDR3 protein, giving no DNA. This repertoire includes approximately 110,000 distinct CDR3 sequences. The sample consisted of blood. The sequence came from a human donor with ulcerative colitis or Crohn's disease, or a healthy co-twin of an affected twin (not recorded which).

The CDR3 sequence: CASSPPEVPALHF. The chain combines TRBV28 with TRBJ1-6. This CDR3 is 13 amino acids long. Germline V gives CDR1 MDHEN, CDR2 SYDVKM.